This T cell receptor (beta chain) comes out of a study of T cell changes during pregnancy in multiple sclerosis. V was cut by 1 base and J by 6 bases, with 14 bases left in between. Looked up from germline, CDR1 is SGHTS and CDR2 is YDEGEE. This CDR3 is 15 amino acids long. The method was immunoSEQ multiplex PCR; TCRdb's version includes in-frame clones alone and lacks a portion of them. The sample has 70,000 to 100,000 clones; 94% are singletons. This specimen was peripheral blood, taken in the third trimester of pregnancy. This TCR was sampled from a female donor with multiple sclerosis, enrolled in a pregnancy study. This chain connects TRBV5-8 to TRBJ2-1; possibly TRBD1 for D (5 bases). The CDR3 DNA follows: TGTGCCAGCAGCTTGCTGGCAGGGTCGTTCAATGAGCAGTTCTTC. Protein product: CASSLLAGSFNEQFF.